This paragraph covers one TCR beta chain sequence. It lacks a known antigen. Qualities for individual bases were not recorded, and no much larger clone is one base off. V gives up 1 base and J gives up 0 bases, and the segment between their germline ends measures 10 bases. Measured from the cysteine to the phenylalanine, the CDR3 is 16 residues long. CDR3 DNA is the only sequence kept; it has 48 bases, read in frame from the first base. As encoded in the germline V gene, CDR1 is MGHRA while CDR2 is YSYEKL. The data were taken from a study of shared clonotypes between healthy human individuals (dated by TCRdb to the early 2020s). About the study as a whole: The cohort comprised two women and a few men aged 18 to 49 years. Blood TCR repertoires of a handful of healthy adults were deeply sequenced to estimate repertoire size and the extent of clonotype sharing between individuals. Libraries were prepared and TCR repertoires were sequenced by different laboratories using diverse techniques, in order to increase sequencing depth and limit assay-specific biases. Per donor, leukapheresis produced somewhere between about 0.9 and 9 billion PBMCs. For each donor, CD4 naive and CD4 memory were each run on three plates, CD8 naive on two plates, and CD8 memory on one plate.

The donors were healthy, HIV-negative adults who had no recently reported acute infections or vaccinations. Every donor was a Caucasian adult living in Nashville, Tennessee, USA. CD8 memory samples combined magnetically selected CD45RO+ cells with CCR7-negative CD45RA+ effector memory (TemRA) cells. After blood collection by leukapheresis, PBMCs were isolated using Ficoll-Histopaque density gradient centrifugation and then cryopreserved in the vapor phase of liquid nitrogen. Analytical flow cytometry was used to check the purity and quantity of each magnetically sorted T cell population. Genomic DNA was isolated from each sorted fraction and quantified by UV absorbance on a Nanodrop 2000c. TCR CDR3 regions were amplified from genomic DNA by multiplex PCR using the deep immunoSEQ assay. Extracted genomic DNA from each cell subset was distributed evenly across all wells of several immunoSEQ 96-well plates, and each plate was treated as a replicate. Each replicate PCR for sorted subsets received around 200 ng genomic DNA, equal to tens of thousands of T cell genomes. Purified libraries were quantified with a Qubit 3.0 fluorometer, sized on a Bioanalyzer 2100, and re-quantified with the KAPA Library Quantification kit. Every immunoSEQ 96-well plate was sequenced on a dedicated single-read 150-cycle Illumina NextSeq 550 flow cell. The authors' analysis ran thus. The immunoSEQ output contained only junctional sequences without quality scores, so filtering could not match that applied to full-length reads. To assign V/J genes and CDR3, sequences were annotated using PyIR, a Python wrapper for IgBLAST v1.9, with IMGT germline references. Reads were removed for weak V/J assignments (E-value above 1e-6), missing CDR3, stop codons, out-of-frame junctions, or ambiguous translated residues. V3J clonotypes were defined by identical inferred V gene, J gene, and CDR3 amino acid sequence. The percentage overlap between two repertoires was calculated by dividing the number of shared unique clonotypes by the size of the smaller repertoire. Richness of each repertoire was evaluated using RTK rarefaction, the Chao1 estimator, and Recon v2.1 estimates of unobserved clonotypes. Generation probabilities for all TCRbeta clonotypes obtained by the gDNA method from a few donors were computed using OLGA. TCRdb took over this immuneACCESS table, retaining in-frame rearrangements with V and J assigned. Such tables are incomplete; in checked studies, under half of the missing clones stem from an unresolved V gene, and the remainder is unexplained. D and trimming were read from the DNA, whereas the V and J calls and clone size are those reported in that table. For this sample there are roughly 380,000 clones; 96% appear just once. The ten most abundant clones make up less than 0.35% of the sample.

General conclusions and limits of the study: Sampling was restricted to blood, and TCR repertoires in tissue are likely to differ from TCR repertoires in blood. Compared with non-shared clonotypes, the clonotypes found in all four sorted-subset donors had higher generation probabilities. Around 5% of naive CD4, 3.5% of naive CD8, around 2.3% of memory CD4, and 0.4% of memory CD8 clonotypes were shared across several donors. Pairwise subsampling led to the expectation that sequencing depth would affect the degree of clonotype sharing among donors. The small number of donors limited the genetic and exposure-history diversity represented. Incomplete sequencing was indicated by rarefaction of sorted-subset datasets, despite the large sequencing depth. Naive subsets generally had larger estimated clonotype richness than memory subsets.

The sample consisted of memory CD8+ T cells sorted from blood. The intended sense of this specimen's cell subset or site label: CD45RO+ cells pooled with CCR7-negative TemRA cells. The chain employs TRBV4-1 and TRBJ1-3, with a weak D call of TRBD1 (6 bases match). The TCR comes from a man aged 25 to 40 in good health. The CDR3 in this case is CASSQGGGRSGNTIYF. The nucleotides are TGCGCCAGCAGCCAAGGGGGGGGCCGCTCTGGAAACACCATATATTTT.